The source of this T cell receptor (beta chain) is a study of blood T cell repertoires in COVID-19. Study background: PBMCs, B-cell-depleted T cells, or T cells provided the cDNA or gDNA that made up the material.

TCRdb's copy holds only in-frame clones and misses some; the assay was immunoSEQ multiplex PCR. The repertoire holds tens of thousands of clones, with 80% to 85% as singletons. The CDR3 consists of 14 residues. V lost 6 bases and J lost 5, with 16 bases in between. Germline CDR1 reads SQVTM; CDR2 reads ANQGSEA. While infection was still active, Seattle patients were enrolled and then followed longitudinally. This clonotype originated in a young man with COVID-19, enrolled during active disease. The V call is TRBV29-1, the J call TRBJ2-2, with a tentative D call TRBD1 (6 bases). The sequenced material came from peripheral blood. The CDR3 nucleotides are TGCAGCGTCGGAAGGACAGTGGGGACCGGGGAGCTGTTTTTT. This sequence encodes CSVGRTVGTGELFF.